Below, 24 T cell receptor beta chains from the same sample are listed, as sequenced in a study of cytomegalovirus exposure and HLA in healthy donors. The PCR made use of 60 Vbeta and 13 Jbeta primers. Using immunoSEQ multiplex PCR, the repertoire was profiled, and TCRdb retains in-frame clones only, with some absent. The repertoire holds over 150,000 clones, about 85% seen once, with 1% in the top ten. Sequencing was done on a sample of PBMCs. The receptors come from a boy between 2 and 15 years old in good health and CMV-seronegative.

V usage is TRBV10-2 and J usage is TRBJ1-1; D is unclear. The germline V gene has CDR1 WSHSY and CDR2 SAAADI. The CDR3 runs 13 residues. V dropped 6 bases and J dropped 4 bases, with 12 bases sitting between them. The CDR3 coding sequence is TGCGCCAGCAGGGGGAGGGAGAGCACTGAAGCTTTCTTT. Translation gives CASRGRESTEAFF.

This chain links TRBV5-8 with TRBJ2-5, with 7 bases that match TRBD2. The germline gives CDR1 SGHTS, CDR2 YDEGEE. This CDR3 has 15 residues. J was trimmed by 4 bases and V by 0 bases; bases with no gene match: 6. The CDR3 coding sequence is TGTGCCAGCAGCTTGGCCCTAGTAGCGGGAGAGACCCAGTACTTC. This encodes CASSLALVAGETQYF.

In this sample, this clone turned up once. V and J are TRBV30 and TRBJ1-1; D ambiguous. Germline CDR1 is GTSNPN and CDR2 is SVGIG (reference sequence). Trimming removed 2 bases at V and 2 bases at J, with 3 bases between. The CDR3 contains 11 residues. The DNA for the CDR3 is TGTGCCTGGAGTCTCAACACTGAAGCTTTCTTT. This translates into CAWSLNTEAFF.

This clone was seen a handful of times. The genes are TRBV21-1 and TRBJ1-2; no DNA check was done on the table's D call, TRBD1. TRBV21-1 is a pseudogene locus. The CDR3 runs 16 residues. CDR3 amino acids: CASSKGTGGGVYGYTF. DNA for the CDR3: TGTGCCAGCAGCAAAGGGACAGGGGGCGGGGTGTATGGCTACACCTTC.

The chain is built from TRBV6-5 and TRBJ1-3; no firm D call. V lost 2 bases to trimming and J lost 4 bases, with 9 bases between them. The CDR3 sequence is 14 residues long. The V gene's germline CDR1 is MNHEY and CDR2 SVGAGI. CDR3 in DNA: TGTGCCAGCAGTTACGCGACTACGGGAAACACCATATATTTT. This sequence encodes CASSYATTGNTIYF.

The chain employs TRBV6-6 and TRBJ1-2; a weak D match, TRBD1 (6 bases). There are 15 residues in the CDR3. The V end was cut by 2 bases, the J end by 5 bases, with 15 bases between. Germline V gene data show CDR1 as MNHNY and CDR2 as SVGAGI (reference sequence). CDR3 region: CASSYKTGVGYGYTF. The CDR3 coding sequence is TGTGCCAGCAGTTACAAGACAGGTGTGGGGTATGGCTACACCTTC.

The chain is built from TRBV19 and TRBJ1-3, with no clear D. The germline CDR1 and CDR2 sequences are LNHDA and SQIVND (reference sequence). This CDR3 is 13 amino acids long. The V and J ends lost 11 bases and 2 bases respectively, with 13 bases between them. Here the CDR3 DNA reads TGTGCCTCGAGCGGCGGACCTGGAAACACCATATATTTT. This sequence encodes CASSGGPGNTIYF.

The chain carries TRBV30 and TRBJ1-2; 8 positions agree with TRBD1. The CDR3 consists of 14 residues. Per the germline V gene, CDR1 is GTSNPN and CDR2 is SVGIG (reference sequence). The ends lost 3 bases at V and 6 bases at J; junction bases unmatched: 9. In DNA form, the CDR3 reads TGTGCCTGGAGCTTGCCCGGGACAGGCGATGGCTACACCTTC. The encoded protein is CAWSLPGTGDGYTF.

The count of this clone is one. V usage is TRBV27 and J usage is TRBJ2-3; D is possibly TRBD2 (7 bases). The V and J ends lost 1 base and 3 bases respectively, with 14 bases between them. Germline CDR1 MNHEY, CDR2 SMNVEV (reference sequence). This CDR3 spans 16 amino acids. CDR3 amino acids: CASSLWRERGTDTQYF. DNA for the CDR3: TGTGCCAGCAGTTTATGGCGGGAGAGGGGGACAGATACGCAGTATTTT.

CDR3 bases: TGTGCCAGCAGCCCCACCCCCGGGACTAGCGGGAGGCACGAGCAGTACTTC. Protein product: CASSPTPGTSGRHEQYF. The chain couples TRBV5-4 to TRBJ2-7, with 15 nucleotides matching TRBD2. Germline CDR1 and CDR2: SGHNT and YYREEE (reference sequence). The CDR3 is 17 amino acids. With V trimmed by 4 bases and J by 5 bases, 10 bases remained unmatched.

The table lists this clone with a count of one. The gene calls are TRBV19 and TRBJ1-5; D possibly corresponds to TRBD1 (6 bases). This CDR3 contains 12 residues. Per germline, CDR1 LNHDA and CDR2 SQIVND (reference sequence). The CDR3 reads CSAGGTKQPQHF. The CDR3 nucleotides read TGTTCAGCCGGGGGGACAAAGCAGCCCCAGCATTTT.

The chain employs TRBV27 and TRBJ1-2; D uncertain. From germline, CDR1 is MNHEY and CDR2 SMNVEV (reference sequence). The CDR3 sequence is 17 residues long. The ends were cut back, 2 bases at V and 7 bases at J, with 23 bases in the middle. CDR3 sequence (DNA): TGTGCCAGCAGTTTAGAGGGCCATTTGCTTCAAGCGGGTGGCTACACCTTC. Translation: CASSLEGHLLQAGGYTF.

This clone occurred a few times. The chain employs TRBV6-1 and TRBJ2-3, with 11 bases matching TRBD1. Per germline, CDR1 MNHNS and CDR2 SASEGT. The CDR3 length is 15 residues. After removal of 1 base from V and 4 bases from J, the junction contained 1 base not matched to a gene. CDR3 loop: CASSEGTGGADTQYF. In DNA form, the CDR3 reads TGTGCCAGCAGTGAAGGGACAGGGGGCGCAGATACGCAGTATTTT.

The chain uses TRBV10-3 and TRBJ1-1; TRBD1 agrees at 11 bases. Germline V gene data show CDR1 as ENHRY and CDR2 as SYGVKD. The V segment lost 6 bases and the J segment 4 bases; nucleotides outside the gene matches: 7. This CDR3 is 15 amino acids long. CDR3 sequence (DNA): TGTGCCATCAGAACCGGACAGGGGGCGAGCACTGAAGCTTTCTTT. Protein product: CAIRTGQGASTEAFF.

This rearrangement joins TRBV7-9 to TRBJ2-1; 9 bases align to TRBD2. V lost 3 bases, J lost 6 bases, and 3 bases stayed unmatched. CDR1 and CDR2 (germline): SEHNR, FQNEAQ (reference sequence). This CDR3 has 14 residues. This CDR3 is CASSFLAGTNEQFF. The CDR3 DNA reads TGTGCCAGCAGCTTTCTAGCGGGAACCAATGAGCAGTTCTTC.

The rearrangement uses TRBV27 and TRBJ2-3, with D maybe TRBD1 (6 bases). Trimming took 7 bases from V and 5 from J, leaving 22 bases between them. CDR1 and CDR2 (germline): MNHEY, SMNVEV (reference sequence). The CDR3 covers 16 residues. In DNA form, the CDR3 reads TGTGCCAGCAATAATTACAGGGTCAATATATTAGATACGCAGTATTTT. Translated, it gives CASNNYRVNILDTQYF.

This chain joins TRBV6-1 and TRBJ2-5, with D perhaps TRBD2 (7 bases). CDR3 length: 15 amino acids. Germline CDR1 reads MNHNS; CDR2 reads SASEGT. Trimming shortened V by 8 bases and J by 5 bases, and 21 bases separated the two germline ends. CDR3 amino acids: CASEGGAGVPETQYF. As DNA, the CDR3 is TGTGCCAGCGAAGGGGGGGCAGGGGTGCCGGAGACCCAGTACTTC.

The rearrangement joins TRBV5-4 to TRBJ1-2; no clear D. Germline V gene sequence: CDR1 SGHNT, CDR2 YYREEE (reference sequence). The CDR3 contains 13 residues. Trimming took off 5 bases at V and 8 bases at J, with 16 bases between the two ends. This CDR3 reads CASRPTGLGGYTF. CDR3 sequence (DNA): TGTGCCAGCAGACCCACGGGGTTGGGGGGCTACACCTTC.

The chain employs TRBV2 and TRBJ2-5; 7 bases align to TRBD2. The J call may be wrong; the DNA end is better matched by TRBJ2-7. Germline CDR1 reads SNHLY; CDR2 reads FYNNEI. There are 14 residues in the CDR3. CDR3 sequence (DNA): TGTGCCAGCAGTGCCCCTAGCGGTTTGATCGAGCAGTACTTC. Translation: CASSAPSGLIEQYF.

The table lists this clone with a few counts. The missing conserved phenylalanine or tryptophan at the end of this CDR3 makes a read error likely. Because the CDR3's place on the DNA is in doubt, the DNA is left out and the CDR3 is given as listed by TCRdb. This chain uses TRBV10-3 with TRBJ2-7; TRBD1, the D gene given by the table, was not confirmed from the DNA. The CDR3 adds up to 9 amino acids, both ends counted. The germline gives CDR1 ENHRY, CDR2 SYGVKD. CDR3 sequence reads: CAIRLQQGA.

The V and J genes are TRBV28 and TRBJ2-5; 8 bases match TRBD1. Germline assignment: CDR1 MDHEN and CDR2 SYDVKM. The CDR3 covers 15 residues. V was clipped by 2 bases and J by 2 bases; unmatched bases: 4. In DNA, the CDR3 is TGTGCCAGCAGTTTACGACAGGGGATTCAAGAGACCCAGTACTTC. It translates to CASSLRQGIQETQYF.

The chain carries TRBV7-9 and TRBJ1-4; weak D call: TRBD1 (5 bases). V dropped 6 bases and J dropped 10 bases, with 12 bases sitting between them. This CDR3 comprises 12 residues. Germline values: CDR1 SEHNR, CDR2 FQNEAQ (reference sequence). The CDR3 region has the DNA TGTGCCAGCAGGACAGTTACCGTAAAACTGTTTTTT. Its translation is CASRTVTVKLFF.

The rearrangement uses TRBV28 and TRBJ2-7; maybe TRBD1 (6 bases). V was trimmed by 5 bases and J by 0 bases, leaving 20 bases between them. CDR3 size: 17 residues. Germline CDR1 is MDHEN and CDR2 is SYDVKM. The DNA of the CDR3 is TGTGCCAGCAGTCCGCAAGGGTGGGGGCTGAGCTCCTACGAGCAGTACTTC. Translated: CASSPQGWGLSSYEQYF.

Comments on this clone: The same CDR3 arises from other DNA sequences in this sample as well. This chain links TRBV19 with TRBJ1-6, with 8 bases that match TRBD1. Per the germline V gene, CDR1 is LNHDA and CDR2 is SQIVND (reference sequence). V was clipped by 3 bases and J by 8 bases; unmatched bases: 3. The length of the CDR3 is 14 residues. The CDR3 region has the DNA TGTGCCAGTAGTATCCTGGACAGGGATTCACCCCTCCACTTT. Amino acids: CASSILDRDSPLHF.